Described below is a single T cell receptor (beta chain) sequence and its context. In the original processing: Amplification of reference gene primers provided the estimated nucleated cell counts. Assay: immunoSEQ multiplex PCR; the TCRdb copy retains only in-frame clones and omits some. From that table come the V and J calls and clone size; the DNA was used to work out D and trimming. Here the sample spans about 16,000 clones, 75% to 85% being singletons. V gave up 4 bases and J gave up 7 bases; unmatched junction bases: 7. Germline V CDR1 and CDR2: SGHRS, YFSETQ. CDR3 length equals 14 residues. The data are from a study of blood T cell repertoires in COVID-19. As for the study in general: The samples span acute and convalescent COVID-19 from the United States, Italy and Spain.

Sequenced material: peripheral blood. This receptor was taken from a man aged 80 or over with active COVID-19. The chain carries TRBV5-1 and TRBJ2-2; TRBD1 matches at 7 bases. The CDR3 loop reads CASSPIGGIGELFF. The CDR3 coding sequence is TGCGCCAGCAGCCCCATAGGGGGCATCGGGGAGCTGTTTTTT.